The 7 T cell receptor beta chains presented below share a single source sample, sequenced in a study of blood T cell repertoires in COVID-19. The protocol was immunoSEQ multiplex PCR, while the TCRdb copy is restricted to in-frame clones and leaves out a portion. The profile shows 170,000 or so clones, more than 75% of them singletons. Sequenced material: peripheral blood. The receptors shown here come from a man in his 60s with COVID-19, enrolled during active disease.

The CDR3 sequence is CASSLGTGAYEQYF. In DNA, the CDR3 is TGTGCCAGCAGCTTGGGGACAGGAGCTTACGAGCAGTACTTC. The genes are TRBV11-2 and TRBJ2-7, with TRBD1 matching over 8 bases. Trimming cost V 3 bases and J 4 bases; bases outside gene matches: 5. This CDR3 is built from 14 residues. Per the germline V gene, CDR1 is SGHAT and CDR2 is FQNNGV.

The chain recombines TRBV7-2 with TRBJ2-7, with D perhaps matching TRBD1 (5 bases). The germline gives CDR1 SGHTA, CDR2 FQGNSA. Trimming stripped 5 bases from V and 5 bases from J, with 16 bases between. The CDR3 contains 14 residues. This CDR3 reads CASSPPPGINEQYF. The CDR3 DNA follows: TGTGCCAGCAGCCCACCCCCAGGGATCAACGAGCAGTACTTC.

V and J are TRBV20-1 and TRBJ2-1, with 9 bases that match TRBD2. Germline V gene sequence: CDR1 DFQATT, CDR2 SNEGSKA (reference sequence). This CDR3 spans 14 amino acids. With 3 bases clipped from V and 6 bases from J, the junction kept 6 bases outside the gene matches. CDR3 bases: TGCAGTGCTAGTCGGACTAGCGAAGTCAATGAGCAGTTCTTC. Its translation is CSASRTSEVNEQFF.

This chain uses TRBV12-3 or TRBV12-4 with TRBJ2-2; TRBD1 matches at 7 bases. The length of the CDR3 is 13 residues. Trimming at V came to 8 bases and at J to 10 bases, leaving 10 bases not matched to a gene. For the CDR3, the DNA is TGTGCCAGCCCCAGGGGGATAGGGGAGGAGCTGTTTTTT. It codes for CASPRGIGEELFF.

This chain connects TRBV5-1 to TRBJ1-1, with D possibly TRBD1 on 5 matching bases. Trimming pared 4 bases from V and 1 base from J, leaving 14 bases between. Germline V gene sequence: CDR1 SGHRS, CDR2 YFSETQ. This CDR3 has 15 amino acids. As DNA, the CDR3 is TGCGCCAGCAGCGGGGGGGAGGCCACGAACACTGAAGCTTTCTTT. The encoded protein is CASSGGEATNTEAFF. Looking up the rest from reference TRBV5-1 and TRBJ1-1 gives the full variable domain: KAGVTQTPRYLIKTRGQQVTLSCSPISGHRSVSWYQQTPGQGLQFLFEYFSETQRNKGNFPGRFSGRQFSNSRSEMNVSTLELGDSALYLCASSGGEATNTEAFFGQGTRLTVV.

V gene TRBV7-9 combines with J gene TRBJ1-2; possibly TRBD1 for D (6 bases). CDR3 length: 13 residues. Germline V CDR1 and CDR2: SEHNR, FQNEAQ (reference sequence). Trimming removed 5 bases at V and 4 bases at J, with 11 bases between. CDR3 bases: TGTGCCAGCAGCGGTACAGGGCCCTATGGCTACACCTTC. Encoded protein: CASSGTGPYGYTF.

To note about this clone: At one end, the junction sequence differs from germline, possibly due to a read error. The rearrangement uses TRBV2 and TRBJ1-1; TRBD1 is a possible D gene (5 bases). The CDR3 is 14 residues long. Germline-derived CDR1 and CDR2 are SNHLY and FYNNEI. The CDR3 nucleotides are TGTGCCAGCAGTGCCGAGGCGGGGGGGACTGCAGCTTTCTTT. This translates into CASSAEAGGTAAFF.